Sequencing of this T cell receptor (beta chain) was carried out in a study of control samples from healthy donors and cancer patients. Sequencing was performed with immunoSEQ multiplex PCR; in TCRdb, only in-frame clones are kept and a portion is missing. The sample carries roughly 98,000 clones, 85% to 95% recorded once. This clone was seen just once. From germline, CDR1 is GTSNPN and CDR2 SVGIG (reference sequence). Deletions cut 4 bases from V and 5 bases from J, with 15 bases between. The CDR3 has 13 amino acids. This chain links TRBV30 with TRBJ2-7; D not certain. Sequencing input: blood. This receptor was identified in a man younger than 35 in good health. The CDR3 sequence: CAWTGTNRNEQYF. The CDR3 DNA reads as TGTGCCTGGACTGGAACCAACAGAAACGAGCAGTACTTC.